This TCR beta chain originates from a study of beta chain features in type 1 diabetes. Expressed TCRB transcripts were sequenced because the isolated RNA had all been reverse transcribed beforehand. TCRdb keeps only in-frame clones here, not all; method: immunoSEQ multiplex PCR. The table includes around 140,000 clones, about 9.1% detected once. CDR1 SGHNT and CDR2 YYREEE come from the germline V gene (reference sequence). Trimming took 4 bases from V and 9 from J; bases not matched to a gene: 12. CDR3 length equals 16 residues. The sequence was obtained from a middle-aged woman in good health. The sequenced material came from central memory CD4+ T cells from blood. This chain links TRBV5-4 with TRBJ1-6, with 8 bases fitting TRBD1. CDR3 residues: CASSTGTGSFGSPLHF. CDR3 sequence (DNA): TGTGCCAGCAGCACGGGGACAGGATCGTTCGGTTCACCCCTCCACTTT.